One sample yielded the 13 T cell receptor beta chains listed below, sequenced in a study of CD8+CD57+ T cells in acquired aplastic anemia. Template material for TCR beta VDJ and CDR3 profiling consisted of genomic DNA. TCRdb re-called the reads through MiXCR, storing one row per CDR3 protein. The table records about 190,000 distinct CDR3 sequences, under 70% of them present only once. The sequenced sample was sorted CD4+, CD8+, or CD8+CD57+ T cells (not recorded which) from PBMCs. These receptors came from a human donor with severe aplastic anemia or a healthy control (not recorded which).

The chain carries TRBV19 and TRBJ1-6, with a tentative D call TRBD1 (5 bases). The CDR3 is 15 residues long. The germline V and J ends were trimmed by 3 bases and 8 bases, with 14 bases remaining between them. The germline V gene encodes CDR1 LNHDA and CDR2 SQIVND (reference sequence). The CDR3 DNA reads TGTGCCAGTAGTATCCTGGACGGAGGGGATTCACCCCTCCACTTT. This sequence encodes CASSILDGGDSPLHF.

The chain carries TRBV24-1 and TRBJ1-5; no clear D gene. Trimming removed 9 bases at V and 4 bases at J, with 18 bases between. Germline V lookup: CDR1 KGHDR, CDR2 SFDVKD. The CDR3 totals 15 residues. The CDR3 spells CATAGKGGENQPQHF. CDR3 sequence (DNA): TGTGCCACCGCTGGCAAGGGCGGGGAGAATCAGCCCCAGCATTTT.

There are a few counts of this clonotype. This chain uses TRBV11-2 with TRBJ1-1; D not resolved. Germline assignment: CDR1 SGHAT and CDR2 FQNNGV. Trimming left V 5 bases short and J 7 bases short, with 11 bases between. The CDR3 is 12 residues long. DNA of the CDR3: TGTGCCAGCAGCATCAGAGGGAGTGAAGCTTTCTTT. This sequence encodes CASSIRGSEAFF.

The chain carries TRBV20-1 and TRBJ1-6; 7 positions agree with TRBD1. CDR3 length: 13 residues. The V gene's germline CDR1 is DFQATT and CDR2 SNEGSKA (reference sequence). Trimming took 3 bases from V and 7 from J; bases not matched to a gene: 3. CDR3 in amino acids: CSASMGQNSPLHF. CDR3 sequence (DNA): TGCAGTGCTAGCATGGGACAGAATTCACCCCTCCACTTT.

A remark on this clonotype: Compared with germline, one end of the junction differs, possibly owing to a read error. The chain recombines TRBV10-1 with TRBJ1-3; D might be TRBD1 (6 bases). This CDR3 is 18 amino acids long. The germline CDR1 and CDR2 sequences are WNHNN and SYGVQD (reference sequence). This CDR3 is CASSGSAGNLLKGGFFNF. The CDR3 DNA follows: TGCGCCAGCAGTGGGTCGGCAGGTAACCTATTGAAAGGGGGTTTCTTCAATTTT.

V and J are TRBV7-9 and TRBJ2-7; D is unclear. Germline CDR1 is SEHNR and CDR2 is FQNEAQ (reference sequence). The CDR3 runs to 12 residues. V lost 5 bases, J lost 7 bases, and 12 bases lay in between. Written as DNA, the CDR3 is TGTGCCAGCAGCCCCGACTTAGGGGAGCAGTACTTC. It translates to CASSPDLGEQYF. The full variable domain, in which reference TRBV7-9 and TRBJ2-7 provide the parts outside the CDR3, is DTGVSQNPRHKITKRGQNVTFRCDPISEHNRLYWYRQTLGQGPEFLTYFQNEAQLEKSRLLSDRFSAERPKGSFSTLEIQRTEQGDSAMYLCASSPDLGEQYFGPGTRLTVT.

At least ten counts were recorded for this clonotype. This chain uses TRBV6-5 with TRBJ2-3; tentative D call: TRBD2 (5 bases). The CDR3 contains 14 residues. V dropped 6 bases and J dropped 2 bases, with 12 bases sitting between them. CDR1 MNHEY and CDR2 SVGAGI come from the germline V gene. CDR3 sequence reads: CASSLGLLTDTQYF. CDR3 in DNA: TGTGCCAGCAGCCTTGGACTCCTCACAGATACGCAGTATTTT.

The genes are TRBV20-1 and TRBJ1-6; TRBD1 is a possible D gene (5 bases). CDR3 length equals 13 residues. CDR1 DFQATT and CDR2 SNEGSKA come from the germline V gene (reference sequence). V lost 2 bases to trimming and J lost 6 bases, with 8 bases between them. The CDR3 bases are TGCAGTGCTAGAAGCCAGGGTAATTCACCCCTCCACTTT. As protein: CSARSQGNSPLHF.

CDR3 DNA: TGCGCCAGCGCGAGGGATGAGTGGGGCAATGAGCAGTTCTTC. Amino acids: CASARDEWGNEQFF. The rearrangement links TRBV5-1 to TRBJ2-1; D possibly corresponds to TRBD2 (5 bases). The CDR3 spans 14 residues. Trimming stripped 7 bases from V and 6 bases from J, with 17 bases between. Germline CDR1 SGHRS, CDR2 YFSETQ.

The sample holds many counts of this clonotype. The chain links TRBV4-2 to TRBJ1-5; D possibly corresponds to TRBD1 (5 bases). This CDR3 contains 13 residues. Germline CDR1 reads LGHNA; CDR2 reads YNFKEQ. V dropped 1 base and J dropped 6 bases, with 7 bases sitting between them. CDR3 sequence (DNA): TGTGCCAGCAGCCAAGTTGGGGGTCAGCCCCAGCATTTT. It codes for CASSQVGGQPQHF.

The chain recombines TRBV20-1 with TRBJ2-1, with 12 bases that match TRBD2. The CDR3 consists of 13 residues. The germline V gene has CDR1 DFQATT and CDR2 SNEGSKA (reference sequence). The trim removed 6 bases at V and 9 bases at J, leaving 6 bases unmatched. CDR3 coding DNA: TGCAGTGCCCTACTAGCGGGAGGCGGTGAGCAGTTCTTC. Amino acids: CSALLAGGGEQFF.

The chain joins TRBV9 to TRBJ2-3; D possibly corresponds to TRBD1 (9 bases). The CDR3 is 16 residues long. Trimming stripped 3 bases from V and 6 bases from J, with 20 bases between. In germline, CDR1 is SGDLS, CDR2 YYNGEE. The CDR3 here is CASSDSGTGILDTQYF. The CDR3 coding sequence is TGTGCCAGCAGCGATAGCGGGACAGGGATACTGGATACGCAGTATTTT.

This chain uses TRBV15 with TRBJ1-6; weak D call: TRBD1 (5 bases). The CDR3 length is 16 residues. Germline CDR1 LNHNV, CDR2 YYDKDF (reference sequence). V was trimmed by 3 bases and J by 8 bases, leaving 17 bases between them. The DNA for the CDR3 is TGTGCCACCAGCAGTTTTCGGCAGGGCTTAGATTCACCCCTCCACTTT. This sequence encodes CATSSFRQGLDSPLHF.